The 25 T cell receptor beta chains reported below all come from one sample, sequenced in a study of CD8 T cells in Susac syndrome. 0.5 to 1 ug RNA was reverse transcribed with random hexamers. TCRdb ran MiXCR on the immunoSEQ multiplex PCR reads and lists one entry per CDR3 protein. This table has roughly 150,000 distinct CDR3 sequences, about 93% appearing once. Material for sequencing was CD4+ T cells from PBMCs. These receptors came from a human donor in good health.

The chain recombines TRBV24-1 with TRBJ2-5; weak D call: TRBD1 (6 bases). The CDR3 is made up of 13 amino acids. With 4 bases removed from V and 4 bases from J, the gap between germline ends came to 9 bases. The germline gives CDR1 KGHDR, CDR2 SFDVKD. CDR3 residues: CATSDQGLETQYF. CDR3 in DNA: TGTGCCACCAGTGACCAGGGGTTAGAGACCCAGTACTTC.

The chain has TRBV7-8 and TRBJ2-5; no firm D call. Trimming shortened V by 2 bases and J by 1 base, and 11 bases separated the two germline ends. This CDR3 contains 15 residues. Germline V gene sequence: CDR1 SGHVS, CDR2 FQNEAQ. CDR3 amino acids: CASSLIGPLQETQYF. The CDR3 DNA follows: TGTGCCAGCAGCTTAATCGGGCCACTCCAAGAGACCCAGTACTTC.

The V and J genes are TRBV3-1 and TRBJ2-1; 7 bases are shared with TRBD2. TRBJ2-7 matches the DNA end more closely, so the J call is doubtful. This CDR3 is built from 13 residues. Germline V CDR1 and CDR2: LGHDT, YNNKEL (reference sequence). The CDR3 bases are TGTGCCAGCAGCCGACTACCAGCGGGGGAGCAGTACTTC. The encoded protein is CASSRLPAGEQYF.

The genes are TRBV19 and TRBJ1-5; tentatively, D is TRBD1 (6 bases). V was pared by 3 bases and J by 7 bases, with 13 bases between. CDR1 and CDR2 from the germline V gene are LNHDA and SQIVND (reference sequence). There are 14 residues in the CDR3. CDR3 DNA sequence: TGTGCCAGTAGTATTGGGGGCAAGGGCCAGCCCCAGCATTTT. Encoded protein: CASSIGGKGQPQHF. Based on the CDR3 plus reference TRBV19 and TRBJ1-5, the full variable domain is DGGITQSPKYLFRKEGQNVTLSCEQNLNHDAMYWYRQDPGQGLRLIYYSQIVNDFQKGDIAEGYSVSREKKESFPLTVTSAQKNPTAFYLCASSIGGKGQPQHFGDGTRLSIL.

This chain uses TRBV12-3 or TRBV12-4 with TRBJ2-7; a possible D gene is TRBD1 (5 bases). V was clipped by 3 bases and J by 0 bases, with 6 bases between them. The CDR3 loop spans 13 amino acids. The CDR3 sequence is CASSLDNSYEQYF. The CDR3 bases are TGTGCCAGCAGTTTGGACAACTCCTACGAGCAGTACTTC.

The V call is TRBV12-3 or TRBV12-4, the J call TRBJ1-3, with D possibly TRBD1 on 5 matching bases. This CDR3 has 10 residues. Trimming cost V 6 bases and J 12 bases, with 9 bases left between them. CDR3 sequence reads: CASRSTVIYF. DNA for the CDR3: TGTGCCAGCAGGTCGACAGTCATATATTTT.

The CDR3 nucleotides are TGTGCCAGCGGAGAGTACAATGAGCAGTTCTTC. This translates into CASGEYNEQFF. The chain has TRBV6-2 or TRBV6-3 and TRBJ2-1; D gene unclear. V shed 8 bases and J shed 4 bases, with 6 bases lying between them. The CDR3 sequence is 11 residues long. The germline CDR1 and CDR2 sequences are MNHEY and SVGEGT.

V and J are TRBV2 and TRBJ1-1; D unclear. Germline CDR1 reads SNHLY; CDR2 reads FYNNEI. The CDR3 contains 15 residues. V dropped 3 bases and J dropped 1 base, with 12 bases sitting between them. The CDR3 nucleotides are TGTGCCAGCAGTGACTTTTCGGCTGGGAACACTGAAGCTTTCTTT. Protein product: CASSDFSAGNTEAFF.

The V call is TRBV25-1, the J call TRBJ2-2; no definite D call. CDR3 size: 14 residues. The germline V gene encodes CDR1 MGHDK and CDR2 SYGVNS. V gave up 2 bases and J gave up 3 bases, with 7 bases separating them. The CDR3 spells CASSETGYTGELFF. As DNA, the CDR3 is TGTGCCAGCAGTGAAACCGGGTACACCGGGGAGCTGTTTTTT.

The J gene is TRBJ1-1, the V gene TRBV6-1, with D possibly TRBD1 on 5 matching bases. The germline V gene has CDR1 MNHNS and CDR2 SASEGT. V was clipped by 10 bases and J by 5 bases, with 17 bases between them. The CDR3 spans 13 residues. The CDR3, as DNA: TGTGCCACCCCAGGGACCTGGGGGACTGAAGCTTTCTTT. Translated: CATPGTWGTEAFF.

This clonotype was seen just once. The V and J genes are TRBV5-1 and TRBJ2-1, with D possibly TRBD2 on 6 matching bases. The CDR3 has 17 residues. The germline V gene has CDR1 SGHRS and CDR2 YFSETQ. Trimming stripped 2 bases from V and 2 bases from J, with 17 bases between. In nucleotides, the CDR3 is TGCGCCAGCAGCTTCGAGGGAGGACTGTCCCCCTACAATGAGCAGTTCTTC. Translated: CASSFEGGLSPYNEQFF.

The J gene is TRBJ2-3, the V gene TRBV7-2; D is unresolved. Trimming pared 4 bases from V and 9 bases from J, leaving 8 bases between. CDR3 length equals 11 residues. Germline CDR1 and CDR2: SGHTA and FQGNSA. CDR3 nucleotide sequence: TGTGCCAGCAGCTCCAGAAACACGCAGTATTTT. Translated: CASSSRNTQYF.

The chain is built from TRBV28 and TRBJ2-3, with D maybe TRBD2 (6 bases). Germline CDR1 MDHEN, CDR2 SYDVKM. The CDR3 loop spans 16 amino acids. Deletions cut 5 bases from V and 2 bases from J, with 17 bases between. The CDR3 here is CASSRPVAELTDTQYF. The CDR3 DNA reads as TGTGCCAGCAGTCGCCCCGTAGCGGAGCTCACAGATACGCAGTATTTT.

The chain's CDR3 is CSVEEVAGDTEAFF. As DNA, the CDR3 is TGCAGCGTTGAAGAGGTGGCCGGAGACACTGAAGCTTTCTTT. This sequence joins TRBV29-1 and TRBJ1-1; D unresolved. CDR1 SQVTM and CDR2 ANQGSEA come from the germline V gene. The CDR3 has 14 residues. V was clipped by 0 bases and J by 3 bases, with 11 bases between them.

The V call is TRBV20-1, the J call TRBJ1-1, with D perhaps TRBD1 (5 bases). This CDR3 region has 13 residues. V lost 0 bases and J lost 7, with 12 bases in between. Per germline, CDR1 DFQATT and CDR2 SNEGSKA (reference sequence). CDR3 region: CSARDPGQLEAFF. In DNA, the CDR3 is TGCAGTGCTAGAGATCCAGGGCAACTTGAAGCTTTCTTT.

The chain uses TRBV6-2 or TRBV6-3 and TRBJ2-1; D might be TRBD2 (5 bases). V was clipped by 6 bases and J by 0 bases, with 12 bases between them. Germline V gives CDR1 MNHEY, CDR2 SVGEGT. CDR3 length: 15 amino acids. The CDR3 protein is CASSPLRGSYNEQFF. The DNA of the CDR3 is TGTGCCAGCAGCCCCCTACGGGGCTCCTACAATGAGCAGTTCTTC.

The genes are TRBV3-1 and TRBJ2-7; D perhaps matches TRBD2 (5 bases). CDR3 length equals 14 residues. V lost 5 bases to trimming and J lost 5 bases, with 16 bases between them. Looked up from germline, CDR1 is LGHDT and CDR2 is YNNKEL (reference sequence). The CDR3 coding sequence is TGTGCCAGCAGCTACATAGGGAGTGGGGACGAGCAGTACTTC. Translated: CASSYIGSGDEQYF.

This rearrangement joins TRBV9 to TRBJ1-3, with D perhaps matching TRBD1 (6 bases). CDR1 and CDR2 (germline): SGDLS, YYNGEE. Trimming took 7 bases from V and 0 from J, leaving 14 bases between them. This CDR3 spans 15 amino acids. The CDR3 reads CASGTGQSSGNTIYF. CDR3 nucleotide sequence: TGTGCCAGCGGGACCGGACAGAGCTCTGGAAACACCATATATTTT.

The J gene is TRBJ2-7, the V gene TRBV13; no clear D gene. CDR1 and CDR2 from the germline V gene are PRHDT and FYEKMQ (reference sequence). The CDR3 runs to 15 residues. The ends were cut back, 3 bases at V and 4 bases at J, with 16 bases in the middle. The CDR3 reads CASSFLAGAGYEQYF. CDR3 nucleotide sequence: TGTGCCAGCAGCTTCCTCGCAGGTGCCGGGTACGAGCAGTACTTC.

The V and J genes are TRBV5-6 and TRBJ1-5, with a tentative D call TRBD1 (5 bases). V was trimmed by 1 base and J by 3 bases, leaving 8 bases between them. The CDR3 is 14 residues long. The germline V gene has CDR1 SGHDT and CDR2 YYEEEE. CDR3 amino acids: CASSLWGTNQPQHF. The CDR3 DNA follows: TGTGCCAGCAGCTTGTGGGGGACCAATCAGCCCCAGCATTTT.

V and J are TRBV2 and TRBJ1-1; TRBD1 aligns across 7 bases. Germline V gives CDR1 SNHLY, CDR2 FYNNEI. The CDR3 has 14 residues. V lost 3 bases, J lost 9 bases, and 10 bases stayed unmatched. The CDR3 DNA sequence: TGTGCCAGCAGTGAGGTGACAGGGCTAGAGAAAGCTTTCTTT. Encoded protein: CASSEVTGLEKAFF. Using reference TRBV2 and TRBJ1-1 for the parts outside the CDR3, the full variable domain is EPEVTQTPSHQVTQMGQEVILRCVPISNHLYFYWYRQILGQKVEFLVSFYNNEISEKSEIFDDQFSVERPDGSNFTLKIRSTKLEDSAMYFCASSEVTGLEKAFFGQGTRLTVV.

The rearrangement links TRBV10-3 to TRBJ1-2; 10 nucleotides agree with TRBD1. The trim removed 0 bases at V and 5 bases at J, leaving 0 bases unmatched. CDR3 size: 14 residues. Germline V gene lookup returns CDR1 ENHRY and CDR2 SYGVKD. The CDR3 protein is CAISESGQGYGYTF. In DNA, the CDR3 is TGTGCCATCAGTGAGTCGGGACAGGGGTATGGCTACACCTTC.

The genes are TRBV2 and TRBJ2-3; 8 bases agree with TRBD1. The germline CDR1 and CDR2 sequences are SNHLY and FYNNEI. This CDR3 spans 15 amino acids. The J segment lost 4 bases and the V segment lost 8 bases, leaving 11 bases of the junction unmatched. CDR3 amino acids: CASRPDRVGADTQYF. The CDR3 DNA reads TGTGCCAGCCGTCCGGACAGGGTCGGAGCAGATACGCAGTATTTT.

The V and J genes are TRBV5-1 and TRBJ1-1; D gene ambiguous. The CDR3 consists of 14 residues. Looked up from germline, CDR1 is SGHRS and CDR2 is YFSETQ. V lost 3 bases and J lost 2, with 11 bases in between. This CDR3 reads CASSSQVPNTEAFF. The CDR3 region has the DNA TGCGCCAGCAGCTCCCAAGTACCTAACACTGAAGCTTTCTTT.

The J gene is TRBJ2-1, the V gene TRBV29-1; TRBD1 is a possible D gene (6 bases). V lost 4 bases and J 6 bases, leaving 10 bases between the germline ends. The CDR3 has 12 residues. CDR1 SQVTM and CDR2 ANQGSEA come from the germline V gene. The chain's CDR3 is CSVAGTSNEQFF. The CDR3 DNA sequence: TGCAGCGTTGCCGGGACATCCAATGAGCAGTTCTTC.